The 23 T cell receptor beta chains in this list originate from one sample, sequenced in a study of T cell repertoires in cytomegalovirus infection. Using its own MiXCR run on the reads, TCRdb lists one record per CDR3 protein. The profile shows roughly 720,000 distinct CDR3 sequences, less than 40% of them singletons. Sample: PBMCs. All receptors derive from a human donor in good health (CMV status not recorded). Some clones in this sample may be carry-over from other donors' samples.

This clonotype turned up a few times. The chain employs TRBV7-2 and TRBJ1-2; 9 nucleotides match TRBD1. The V and J ends lost 1 base and 2 bases, in that order; junction bases with no gene match: 2. This CDR3 has 15 residues. Per germline, CDR1 SGHTA and CDR2 FQGNSA. The CDR3 spells CASSLGGQGNYGYTF. CDR3 nucleotide sequence: TGTGCCAGCAGCTTAGGGGGACAGGGAAACTATGGCTACACCTTC.

This clonotype turned up a few times. The CDR3 spells CASSAGTEQYF. Here the CDR3 DNA reads TGTGCCAGCAGCGCCGGGACAGAGCAGTACTTC. V gene TRBV7-3 combines with J gene TRBJ2-7; D perhaps matches TRBD1 (6 bases). The CDR3 consists of 11 residues. Deletions cut 5 bases from V and 7 bases from J, with 9 bases between. Germline CDR1 is SGHTA and CDR2 is FQGTGA. Variable domain in full (rest from reference TRBV7-3 and TRBJ2-7): GAGVSQTPSNKVTEKGKYVELRCDPISGHTALYWYRQSLGQGPEFLIYFQGTGAADDSGLPNDRFFAVRPEGSVSTLKIQRTERGDSAVYLCASSAGTEQYFGPGTRLTVT.

The chain has TRBV28 and TRBJ1-6; 10 bases are shared with TRBD1. The V and J ends lost 3 bases and 10 bases, in that order; junction bases with no gene match: 6. Germline CDR1 and CDR2: MDHEN and SYDVKM. There are 15 residues in the CDR3. DNA for the CDR3: TGTGCCAGCAGTTTTAGGACAGGGGGACTCTCACCCCTCCACTTT. The encoded protein is CASSFRTGGLSPLHF.

The V call is TRBV6-1, the J call TRBJ1-2; TRBD1 agrees at 10 bases. The ends lost 6 bases at V and 7 bases at J; junction bases unmatched: 8. Germline V gives CDR1 MNHNS, CDR2 SASEGT. CDR3 length: 14 residues. The CDR3 region has the DNA TGTGCCAGCAGGCGGTCCTGGACAGGGGGTGGCTACACCTTC. As protein: CASRRSWTGGGYTF.

The genes are TRBV27 and TRBJ1-2; D uncertain. Trimming stripped 5 bases from V and 2 bases from J, with 12 bases between. The germline V gene has CDR1 MNHEY and CDR2 SMNVEV (reference sequence). The CDR3 sequence is 14 residues long. This CDR3 is CASSPLLGNYGYTF. The CDR3 coding sequence is TGTGCCAGCAGTCCCCTTTTAGGGAACTATGGCTACACCTTC.

The chain employs TRBV20-1 and TRBJ1-1, with D hard to call. Germline CDR1 is DFQATT and CDR2 is SNEGSKA (reference sequence). The ends were cut back, 0 bases at V and 7 bases at J, with 3 bases in the middle. The CDR3 is made up of 10 amino acids. Here the CDR3 reads CSARDIEAFF. CDR3 bases: TGCAGTGCTAGAGATATTGAAGCTTTCTTT.

The chain carries TRBV19 and TRBJ2-7; D gene unclear. Germline V CDR1 and CDR2: LNHDA, SQIVND (reference sequence). The CDR3 totals 13 residues. V lost 9 bases and J lost 7, with 19 bases in between. The CDR3 spells CASSVVGDGEQYF. DNA for the CDR3: TGTGCCAGCAGCGTTGTTGGGGATGGGGAGCAGTACTTC.

V and J are TRBV29-1 and TRBJ1-2; the D is unclear. This CDR3 has 14 amino acids. The V end lost 0 bases, the J end lost 0 bases, and 8 bases lay between the germline ends. The germline V gene has CDR1 SQVTM and CDR2 ANQGSEA. CDR3 sequence: CSVEESETNYGYTF. The CDR3 nucleotides are TGCAGCGTTGAAGAGTCAGAGACTAACTATGGCTACACCTTC.

The CDR3 sequence is CASSQDTRSPLHF. CDR3 DNA sequence: TGTGCCAGCAGCCAAGATACCCGGTCACCCCTCCACTTT. This chain uses TRBV3-1 with TRBJ1-6; no reliable D call. This CDR3 is built from 13 residues. V was shortened by 0 bases and J by 10 bases, with 7 bases between the two germline ends. The germline CDR1 and CDR2 sequences are LGHDT and YNNKEL (reference sequence).

The CDR3 loop is CASSKGQGFNEQYF. The CDR3 nucleotides are TGCGCCAGCAGTAAGGGACAGGGGTTCAACGAGCAGTACTTC. The chain joins TRBV23-1 to TRBJ2-7; TRBD1 matches 10 bases. TRBV23-1 is reported as an ORF; its role is uncertain. V was clipped by 5 bases and J by 5 bases; unmatched bases: 6. The length of the CDR3 is 14 residues.

The chain has TRBV6-6 and TRBJ2-3, with 10 bases lining up with TRBD2. The length of the CDR3 is 16 residues. Germline trimming cut 5 bases from V and 4 bases from J; bases unmatched to any gene: 9. The V gene's germline CDR1 is MNHNY and CDR2 SVGAGI (reference sequence). This CDR3 is CASSPWTSGIPDTQYF. For the CDR3, the DNA is TGTGCCAGCAGTCCCTGGACTAGCGGCATCCCAGATACGCAGTATTTT.

This clonotype has just a few counts. V gene TRBV19 combines with J gene TRBJ2-7, with unresolved D. This CDR3 comprises 12 residues. Germline V lookup: CDR1 LNHDA, CDR2 SQIVND (reference sequence). V shed 5 bases and J shed 6 bases, with 11 bases lying between them. The CDR3 here is CASSPDDSEQYF. CDR3 coding DNA: TGTGCCAGTAGTCCTGACGATAGCGAGCAGTACTTC. The whole variable domain, remainder taken from reference TRBV19 and TRBJ2-7, is DGGITQSPKYLFRKEGQNVTLSCEQNLNHDAMYWYRQDPGQGLRLIYYSQIVNDFQKGDIAEGYSVSREKKESFPLTVTSAQKNPTAFYLCASSPDDSEQYFGPGTRLTVT.

J is TRBJ1-4 and V is TRBV27; D is uncertain. The CDR3 spans 13 residues. CDR1 and CDR2 from the germline V gene are MNHEY and SMNVEV (reference sequence). Trimming stripped 5 bases from V and 6 bases from J, with 10 bases between. CDR3 residues: CASSPGWDEKLFF. DNA of the CDR3: TGTGCCAGCAGTCCCGGGTGGGATGAAAAACTGTTTTTT.

There are a few counts of this clonotype. The V and J genes are TRBV4-1 and TRBJ1-1; D is possibly TRBD1 (6 bases). Germline CDR1 MGHRA, CDR2 YSYEKL. The CDR3 is made up of 15 amino acids. V was shortened by 5 bases and J by 0 bases, with 13 bases between the two germline ends. Written as DNA, the CDR3 is TGCGCCAGCAGCGAGCACAGGGAAGTGAACACTGAAGCTTTCTTT. This codes for CASSEHREVNTEAFF.

The V gene is TRBV7-6, the J gene TRBJ1-1; 7 bases align to TRBD1. Unmatched junction bases numbered 10, after V lost 1 base and J lost 11 bases. CDR1 and CDR2 (germline): SGHVS, FNYEAQ. The CDR3 has 14 residues. In DNA form, the CDR3 reads TGTGCCAGCAGCTTAGAAGGGGGCGTACGGCGTGCTTTCTTT. It encodes CASSLEGGVRRAFF.

Remarks on this clonotype: Relative to the germline gene, one junction end is altered; a read error may explain this. CDR3 loop: CPSSYEGGRTEAFF. The CDR3 coding sequence is TGTCCCAGCAGTTACGAGGGGGGGAGGACTGAAGCTTTCTTT. This rearrangement joins TRBV6-6 to TRBJ1-1, with TRBD1 as a possible D gene (6 bases). The germline gives CDR1 MNHNY, CDR2 SVGAGI (reference sequence). CDR3 length: 14 amino acids.

This clonotype was counted at least ten times. The J gene is TRBJ1-5, the V gene TRBV7-2; D is possibly TRBD1 (6 bases). The CDR3 loop spans 18 amino acids. V was clipped by 3 bases and J by 2 bases, with 20 bases between them. CDR1 and CDR2 (germline): SGHTA, FQGNSA. The CDR3 DNA sequence: TGTGCCAGCAGCTTGACATTACAGGGTGCAGTGGGCAATCAGCCCCAGCATTTT. It encodes CASSLTLQGAVGNQPQHF.

This clonotype has a handful of counts. The chain joins TRBV6-6 to TRBJ2-3; either TRBD1 or TRBD2 may fit D (5 bases each). The CDR3 extends over 15 amino acids. CDR1 is MNHNY, CDR2 SVGAGI, per germline (reference sequence). Deletions cut 5 bases from V and 1 base from J, with 13 bases between. Written as DNA, the CDR3 is TGTGCCAGCAGTGGGACCCGGTGGGGCACAGATACGCAGTATTTT. Translating gives CASSGTRWGTDTQYF.

This clonotype has more than one count but fewer than ten. The V gene is TRBV7-2, the J gene TRBJ2-1; 11 bases are a match to TRBD2. CDR1 SGHTA and CDR2 FQGNSA come from the germline V gene. The CDR3 is 18 amino acids. Trimming at V came to 1 base and at J to 7 bases, leaving 12 bases not matched to a gene. The DNA of the CDR3 is TGTGCCAGCAGCTTAGTGCCAATAACCGGGACTAGCGGAAATGAGCAGTTCTTC. Translation: CASSLVPITGTSGNEQFF.

This clonotype was observed once. The chain uses TRBV20-1 and TRBJ2-1, with 10 bases matching TRBD1. Germline CDR1 is DFQATT and CDR2 is SNEGSKA (reference sequence). Losses at the gene ends were 0 bases for V and 3 bases for J; bases not matched to a gene: 5. The CDR3 consists of 16 residues. The CDR3 is CSARDGGQGFYNEQFF. In DNA form, the CDR3 reads TGCAGTGCTAGAGATGGGGGACAGGGGTTCTACAATGAGCAGTTCTTC.

This chain connects TRBV7-2 to TRBJ2-2, with 8 nucleotides matching TRBD1. V lost 5 bases and J lost 1; bases outside the gene matches: 6. CDR3 length equals 16 residues. Germline V CDR1 and CDR2: SGHTA, FQGNSA. CDR3 DNA: TGTGCCAGCAGCCGACAGGGGTTCGGGAACACCGGGGAGCTGTTTTTT. Translation gives CASSRQGFGNTGELFF.

This chain links TRBV15 with TRBJ2-5, with 11 positions matching TRBD2. With V trimmed by 1 base and J by 4 bases, 8 bases remained unmatched. The CDR3 covers 17 residues. In germline, CDR1 is LNHNV, CDR2 YYDKDF (reference sequence). The DNA for the CDR3 is TGTGCCACCAGCAGAGGTAGCGGGAGGGCCTTTGTAGAGACCCAGTACTTC. Protein product: CATSRGSGRAFVETQYF.

The chain employs TRBV4-1 and TRBJ2-3, with 7 bases fitting TRBD1. The CDR3 covers 14 residues. Unmatched junction bases numbered 5, after V lost 6 bases and J lost 2 bases. CDR1 and CDR2 (germline): MGHRA, YSYEKL. CDR3 residues: CASSRGQLTDTQYF. CDR3 in DNA: TGCGCCAGCAGTCGGGGACAGCTCACAGATACGCAGTATTTT.